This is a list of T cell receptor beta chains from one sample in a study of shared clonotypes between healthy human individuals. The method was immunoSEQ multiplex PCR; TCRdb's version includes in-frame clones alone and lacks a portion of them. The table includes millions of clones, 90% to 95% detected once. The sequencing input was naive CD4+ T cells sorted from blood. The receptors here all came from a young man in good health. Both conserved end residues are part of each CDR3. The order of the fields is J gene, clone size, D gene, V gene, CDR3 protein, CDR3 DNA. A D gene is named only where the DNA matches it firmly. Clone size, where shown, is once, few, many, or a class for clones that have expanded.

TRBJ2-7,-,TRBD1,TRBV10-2,CASSEFGQGAYEQYF,TGCGCCAGCAGTGAATTCGGGCAGGGGGCTTACGAGCAGTACTTC
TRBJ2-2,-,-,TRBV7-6,CASSPYTGELFF,TGTGCCAGCAGCCCTTACACCGGGGAGCTGTTTTTT
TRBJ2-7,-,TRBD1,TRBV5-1,CASSSTTGGNEQYF,TGCGCCAGCAGCTCGACGACAGGGGGCAACGAGCAGTACTTC
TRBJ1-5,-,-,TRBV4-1,CASSQEAGGQPQHF,TGCGCCAGCAGCCAAGAGGCGGGAGGGCAGCCCCAGCATTTT
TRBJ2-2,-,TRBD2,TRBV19,CASSTWTSGRVDTGELFF,TGTGCCAGTAGTACCTGGACTAGCGGGAGGGTTGACACCGGGGAGCTGTTTTTT
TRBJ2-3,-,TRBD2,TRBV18,CASSPPRGVTDTQYF,TGTGCCAGCTCACCCCCCCGGGGGGTCACAGATACGCAGTATTTT
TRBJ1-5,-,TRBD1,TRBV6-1,CASRGQGGQPQHF,TGTGCCAGCAGGGGACAGGGTGGGCAGCCCCAGCATTTT
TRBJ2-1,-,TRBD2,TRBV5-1,CASSFSGGPNEQFF,TGCGCCAGCAGCTTCTCGGGGGGACCCAATGAGCAGTTCTTC
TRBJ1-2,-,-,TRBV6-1,CASSEGDWGYTF,TGTGCCAGCAGTGAAGGGGATTGGGGCTACACCTTC
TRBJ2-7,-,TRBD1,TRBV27,CASRRGQGTYEQYF,TGTGCCAGCAGACGGGGACAGGGGACCTACGAGCAGTACTTC
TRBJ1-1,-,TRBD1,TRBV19,CASSIPPQGASTEAFF,TGTGCCAGTAGTATTCCCCCCCAGGGGGCAAGCACTGAAGCTTTCTTT
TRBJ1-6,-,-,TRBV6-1,CASSDSSSYNSPLHF,TGTGCCAGCAGCGACTCGAGCTCCTATAATTCACCCCTCCACTTT
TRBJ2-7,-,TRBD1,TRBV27,CASSFDGTGRNEQYF,TGTGCCAGCAGTTTTGACGGGACAGGGAGGAACGAGCAGTACTTC
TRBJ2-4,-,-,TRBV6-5,CASSYSGIAKNIQYF,TGTGCCAGCAGTTACTCGGGGATAGCCAAAAACATTCAGTACTTC
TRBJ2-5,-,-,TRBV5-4,CASSTKGAGAQYF,TGTGCCAGCTCAACGAAGGGGGCGGGGGCCCAGTACTTC
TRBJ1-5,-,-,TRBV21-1,CASSKVIRGGGNQPQHF,TGTGCCAGCAGCAAAGTGATCAGGGGTGGGGGCAATCAGCCCCAGCATTTT
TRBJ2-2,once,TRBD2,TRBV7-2,CASSGLAGGFTGELFF,TGTGCCAGCAGCGGTCTAGCGGGGGGGTTTACCGGGGAGCTGTTTTTT
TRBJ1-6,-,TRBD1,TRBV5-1,CASSLRQGASGPLHF,TGCGCCAGCAGCTTGCGACAGGGGGCGAGCGGGCCCCTCCACTTT
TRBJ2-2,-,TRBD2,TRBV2,CASTRLAGVPTGELFF,TGTGCCAGCACGCGCCTAGCGGGAGTGCCCACCGGGGAGCTGTTTTTT
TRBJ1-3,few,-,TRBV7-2,CASRQEHSGNTIYF,TGTGCCAGCAGGCAGGAACACTCTGGAAACACCATATATTTT
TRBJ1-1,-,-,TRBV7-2,CASSLDRGTNTEAFF,TGTGCCAGCAGCTTAGATAGGGGGACCAACACTGAAGCTTTCTTT
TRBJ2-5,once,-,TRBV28,CASNYHGRDGQETQYF,TGTGCCAGCAATTATCACGGCCGGGACGGCCAAGAGACCCAGTACTTC
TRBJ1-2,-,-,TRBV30,CAWSGGSPNYGYTF,TGTGCCTGGAGTGGGGGGTCACCTAACTATGGCTACACCTTC
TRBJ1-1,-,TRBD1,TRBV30,CAWSLGQATEAFF,TGTGCCTGGAGCCTGGGACAGGCGACTGAAGCTTTCTTT
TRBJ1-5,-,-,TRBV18,CASSPSLNQPQHF,TGTGCCAGCTCACCATCACTCAATCAGCCCCAGCATTTT